The sequence of this T cell receptor beta chain was determined in a study of T cell responses to AZD1222 COVID-19 vaccine. Study findings and constraints: The CD4 TCRs associated with vaccination extended across spike and predominated at 160-218 and 743-854. Receipt of two AZD1222 doses was followed by a rise in Spike-specific TCR breadth and depth.

On this clone: No antigen is known for it.

The data were produced by immunoSEQ multiplex PCR, yet TCRdb's version contains in-frame clones alone and is incomplete. The sample lists fewer than 100,000 clones, around 90% occurring once. The CDR3 extends over 15 amino acids. Germline-derived CDR1 and CDR2 are MNHNS and SASEGT. Deletions cut 3 bases from V and 4 bases from J, with 13 bases between. Second-dose schedules of about 4 or about 12 weeks were combined. The chain couples TRBV6-1 to TRBJ1-5; D ambiguous. This clonotype was sampled from an adult who received the AZD1222 COVID-19 vaccine. The sample here was peripheral blood, taken 28 days after the second AZD1222 dose. The CDR3 nucleotides read TGTGCCAGCAGTGAGTTGGGAGGTCGTAATCAGCCCCAGCATTTT. This encodes CASSELGGRNQPQHF.